One sample yielded the 23 T cell receptor beta chains listed below, sequenced in a study of long-term antiretroviral therapy in people with HIV. immunoSEQ v3.0 was run at survey level. Some clones are missing from TCRdb's copy, which holds only in-frame ones; the method was immunoSEQ multiplex PCR. Among about 25,000 clones listed, 80% to 90% were seen once. The sample here was unsorted PBMCs, taken 1.2 years after starting antiretroviral therapy. Source of these receptors: a man between 50 and 59 years old with HIV.

The chain is built from TRBV5-1 and TRBJ1-1; the D is unclear. This CDR3 region has 15 residues. The V and J ends lost 0 bases and 0 bases respectively, with 9 bases between them. Germline CDR1 SGHRS, CDR2 YFSETQ. The CDR3 DNA reads as TGCGCCAGCAGCTTGGACAGACCTATGAACACTGAAGCTTTCTTT. This translates into CASSLDRPMNTEAFF.

The chain joins TRBV6-1 to TRBJ2-1; no clear D. The CDR3 is made up of 14 amino acids. V was cut by 0 bases and J by 6 bases, with 9 bases left in between. CDR1 is MNHNS, CDR2 SASEGT, per germline. CDR3 amino acids: CASSEALRINEQFF. CDR3 DNA: TGTGCCAGCAGTGAAGCGCTTCGAATCAATGAGCAGTTCTTC.

The genes are TRBV4-1 and TRBJ1-1, with D maybe TRBD1 (5 bases). This CDR3 is built from 14 residues. Trimming shortened V by 1 base and J by 5 bases, and 11 bases separated the two germline ends. Germline CDR1 reads MGHRA; CDR2 reads YSYEKL. CDR3 coding DNA: TGCGCCAGCAGCCAAGTGGGGGGAAGAACTGAAGCTTTCTTT. Translating gives CASSQVGGRTEAFF.

The chain uses TRBV7-2 and TRBJ1-3, with D uncertain. Per germline, CDR1 SGHTA and CDR2 FQGNSA. The length of the CDR3 is 12 residues. The V and J ends lost 4 bases and 4 bases respectively, with 5 bases between them. The CDR3 here is CASSSLGNTIYF. CDR3 nucleotides: TGTGCCAGCAGCTCCTTAGGAAACACCATATATTTT.

The rearrangement links TRBV6-1 to TRBJ1-2; 9 nucleotides agree with TRBD1. V shed 8 bases and J 5 bases; nucleotides not matched to a gene: 12. CDR1 is MNHNS, CDR2 SASEGT, per germline. The CDR3 contains 15 residues. CDR3 coding DNA: TGTGCCAGCTTATTCACAGGGGGCGCGGGTTATGGCTACACCTTC. Amino acids: CASLFTGGAGYGYTF.

The chain has TRBV27 and TRBJ1-2; tentative D call: TRBD1 (5 bases). Trimming stripped 0 bases from V and 2 bases from J, with 10 bases between. Germline V gives CDR1 MNHEY, CDR2 SMNVEV (reference sequence). CDR3 length: 15 residues. CDR3 sequence (DNA): TGTGCCAGCAGTTTATCGCCAGGGTTGAACTATGGCTACACCTTC. This gives the protein CASSLSPGLNYGYTF.

The chain links TRBV7-3 to TRBJ1-1, with a possible D match to TRBD1 (5 bases). Germline CDR1 reads SGHTA; CDR2 reads FQGTGA. The CDR3 is 13 amino acids. V shed 2 bases and J shed 4 bases, with 8 bases lying between them. The CDR3 region has the DNA TGTGCCAGCAGCTTATCCCAGGGCACTGAAGCTTTCTTT. This codes for CASSLSQGTEAFF.

This clone was counted only a few times. V gene TRBV4-1 combines with J gene TRBJ2-1; TRBD2 matches at 7 bases. V was clipped by 6 bases and J by 3 bases; unmatched bases: 5. The CDR3 consists of 14 residues. Germline CDR1 MGHRA, CDR2 YSYEKL. CDR3 DNA: TGCGCCAGCAGTTGGTCTAGCGGCTACAATGAGCAGTTCTTC. Translating gives CASSWSSGYNEQFF.

The chain uses TRBV6-5 and TRBJ1-4; D gene ambiguous. V dropped 2 bases and J dropped 3 bases, with 7 bases sitting between them. The CDR3 totals 14 residues. From germline, CDR1 is MNHEY and CDR2 SVGAGI. Here the CDR3 DNA reads TGTGCCAGCAGTTACGCGGGCCCTAATGAAAAACTGTTTTTT. This gives the protein CASSYAGPNEKLFF.

This clone was counted between two and nine times. This rearrangement joins TRBV5-5 to TRBJ1-2; 9 nucleotides agree with TRBD1. CDR3 size: 13 residues. CDR1 and CDR2 from the germline V gene are SGHKS and YYEKEE (reference sequence). J lost 5 bases, V lost 4 bases, and 3 bases had no gene match. The CDR3 region has the DNA TGTGCCAGCAGCGACAGGGGGGGGTATGGCTACACCTTC. This gives the protein CASSDRGGYGYTF.

The gene calls are TRBV11-2 and TRBJ2-3, with 7 bases lining up with TRBD2. This CDR3 has 15 amino acids. The V and J ends lost 5 bases and 6 bases, in that order; junction bases with no gene match: 11. Germline lookup yields CDR1 SGHAT and CDR2 FQNNGV. CDR3 DNA sequence: TGTGCCAGCAGCAAGACTAGCTTCTCTAGCGATACGCAGTATTTT. The encoded protein is CASSKTSFSSDTQYF.

This clone was seen a handful of times. CDR3 sequence (DNA): TGCGCCAGCAGCCAAGCGGGGATTGGGTCCTACAATGAGCAGTTCTTC. This codes for CASSQAGIGSYNEQFF. The V gene is TRBV4-1, the J gene TRBJ2-1, with a weak D call TRBD2 (5 bases). V lost 1 base and J lost 1, with 11 bases in between. The CDR3 sequence is 16 residues long. CDR1 is MGHRA and CDR2 is YSYEKL in the germline V gene.

The chain combines TRBV7-2 with TRBJ1-5; 8 nucleotides agree with TRBD1. The CDR3 contains 15 residues. In germline, CDR1 is SGHTA, CDR2 FQGNSA. V was clipped by 3 bases and J by 7 bases; unmatched bases: 8. CDR3 sequence reads: CASSFSTGGVQPQHF. In nucleotides, the CDR3 is TGTGCCAGCAGCTTTTCCACAGGGGGGGTACAGCCCCAGCATTTT.

This chain links TRBV9 with TRBJ2-1; tentatively, D is TRBD1 (5 bases). Germline V gives CDR1 SGDLS, CDR2 YYNGEE. Trimming shortened V by 0 bases and J by 8 bases, and 12 bases separated the two germline ends. The CDR3 runs 14 residues. The CDR3 nucleotides are TGTGCCAGCAGCGTAGGGCCAGGGTACGATGAGCAGTTCTTC. It specifies CASSVGPGYDEQFF.

The J gene is TRBJ1-1, the V gene TRBV9; D not resolved. Germline V gives CDR1 SGDLS, CDR2 YYNGEE. The CDR3 runs to 16 residues. Trimming took 4 bases from V and 0 from J, leaving 16 bases between them. The DNA of the CDR3 is TGTGCCAGCAGCCCCGGGGTTTTGGGAATGAACACTGAAGCTTTCTTT. Residues: CASSPGVLGMNTEAFF.

This chain joins TRBV7-8 and TRBJ2-7, with D maybe TRBD1 (6 bases). Looked up from germline, CDR1 is SGHVS and CDR2 is FQNEAQ. V was clipped by 4 bases and J by 4 bases, with 14 bases between them. There are 14 residues in the CDR3. The CDR3 region has the DNA TGTGCCAGCAGCTCCCCCGGGACAAATTACGAGCAGTACTTC. It specifies CASSSPGTNYEQYF.

Concerning this clone: Compared with germline, one end of the junction differs, possibly owing to a read error. The chain employs TRBV7-7 and TRBJ2-5, with 10 bases matching TRBD2. Germline V gene data show CDR1 as SSHAT and CDR2 as FNYEAQ (reference sequence). This CDR3 has 16 amino acids. In DNA, the CDR3 is TGTGCTAGCAGCTTAGGGCTAGCGGGGGCTCAAGAGACCCAGTACTTC. Translated, it gives CASSLGLAGAQETQYF.

The chain uses TRBV7-2 and TRBJ2-2; 12 bases match TRBD2. This CDR3 region has 15 residues. V was clipped by 7 bases and J by 6 bases; unmatched bases: 6. CDR1 is SGHTA, CDR2 FQGNSA, per germline. CDR3 nucleotide sequence: TGTGCCAGCAAGCTAGCGGGGGGGCTTCCCGGGGAGCTGTTTTTT. This codes for CASKLAGGLPGELFF. The full variable domain, completed using reference TRBV7-2 and TRBJ2-2, is GAGVSQSPSNKVTEKGKDVELRCDPISGHTALYWYRQSLGQGLEFLIYFQGNSAPDKSGLPSDRFSAERTGGSVSTLTIQRTQQEDSAVYLCASKLAGGLPGELFFGEGSRLTVL.

The rearrangement links TRBV11-2 to TRBJ2-3; maybe TRBD2 (7 bases). Trimming shortened V by 3 bases and J by 7 bases, and 20 bases separated the two germline ends. From germline, CDR1 is SGHAT and CDR2 FQNNGV. This CDR3 is built from 16 residues. The chain's CDR3 is CASSFVRGRGGNTQYF. The CDR3 region has the DNA TGTGCCAGCAGCTTCGTTCGGGGCAGGGGAGGGAATACGCAGTATTTT.

The rearrangement joins TRBV2 to TRBJ1-2; 7 bases agree with TRBD1. CDR3 length: 13 residues. V shed 4 bases, J shed 6 bases, and the junction held 5 bases outside the gene matches. CDR1 SNHLY and CDR2 FYNNEI come from the germline V gene. CDR3 DNA sequence: TGTGCCAGCAGTGGTTTGCAGGGGGATGGCTACACCTTC. Translating it yields CASSGLQGDGYTF.

This chain links TRBV7-2 with TRBJ2-3; D not resolved. Deletions cut 2 bases from V and 2 bases from J, with 5 bases between. In germline, CDR1 is SGHTA, CDR2 FQGNSA. The CDR3 contains 13 residues. For the CDR3, the DNA is TGTGCCAGCAGCTTACTAACCACAGATACGCAGTATTTT. Translating gives CASSLLTTDTQYF.

This chain joins TRBV27 and TRBJ2-3; TRBD1 is a possible D gene (5 bases). The germline V and J ends were trimmed by 9 bases and 3 bases, with 10 bases remaining between them. The CDR3 extends over 12 amino acids. Looked up from germline, CDR1 is MNHEY and CDR2 is SMNVEV (reference sequence). In DNA, the CDR3 is TGTGCCAGTTCCAAGGGGACAGATACGCAGTATTTT. This sequence encodes CASSKGTDTQYF.

The chain recombines TRBV6-5 with TRBJ1-1; D is ambiguous. The CDR3 runs to 13 residues. Trimming took 0 bases from V and 7 from J, leaving 9 bases between them. The germline CDR1 and CDR2 sequences are MNHEY and SVGAGI. CDR3 coding DNA: TGTGCCAGCAGTTACTCATCACAGATTGAAGCTTTCTTT. Amino acids: CASSYSSQIEAFF.